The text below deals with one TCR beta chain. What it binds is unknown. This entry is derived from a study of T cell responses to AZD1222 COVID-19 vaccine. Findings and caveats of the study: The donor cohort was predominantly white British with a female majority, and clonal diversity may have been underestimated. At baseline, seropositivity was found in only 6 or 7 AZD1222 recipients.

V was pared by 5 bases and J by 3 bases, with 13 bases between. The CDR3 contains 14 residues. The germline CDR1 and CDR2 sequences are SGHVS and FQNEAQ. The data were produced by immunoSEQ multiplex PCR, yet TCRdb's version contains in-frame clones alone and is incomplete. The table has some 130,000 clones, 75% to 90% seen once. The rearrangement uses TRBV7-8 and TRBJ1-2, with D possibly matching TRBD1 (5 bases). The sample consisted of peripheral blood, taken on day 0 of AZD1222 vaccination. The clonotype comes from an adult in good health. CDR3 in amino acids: CASSLDQGDYGYTF. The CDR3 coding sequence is TGTGCCAGCAGCCTCGATCAGGGCGACTATGGCTACACCTTC. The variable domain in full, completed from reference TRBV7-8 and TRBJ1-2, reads GAGVSQSPRYKVAKRGQDVALRCDPISGHVSLFWYQQALGQGPEFLTYFQNEAQLDKSGLPSDRFFAERPEGSVSTLKIQRTQQEDSAVYLCASSLDQGDYGYTFGSGTRLTVV.